The following is a T cell receptor (beta chain) sequence with its context. A read error may account for a junction end that differs from germline. These data originate in a study of blood T cells in healthy people across ages. Donation came from healthy Caucasian individuals in Russia who were aged 6 to 90. The use of a sample-barcoded 5' primer and a J-beta primer mix characterized a second PCR of roughly 6 to 11 cycles. TCRdb re-analysed the 5' RACE reads in MiXCR, keeping a single row per CDR3 protein. Here the sample spans more than 650,000 distinct CDR3 sequences, roughly 24% being singletons. This CDR3 has 15 amino acids. The germline V gene encodes CDR1 SGHAT and CDR2 FQNNGV. This sample also belongs to another study, concerning T cells of mothers and their children. That work states: Each child gave about 3 million TCR beta CDR3 reads (each mother, over 9.5 million).

Source material: blood. The chain recombines TRBV11-2 with TRBJ2-5, with 9 bases identical to TRBD2. The clonotype originates from a boy between 5 and 17 years old in good health. DNA for the CDR3: TGTGCCGGCAGCTTAGGCGCGGGGGGGCCGGAGACCCAGTACTTC. It translates to CAGSLGAGGPETQYF.